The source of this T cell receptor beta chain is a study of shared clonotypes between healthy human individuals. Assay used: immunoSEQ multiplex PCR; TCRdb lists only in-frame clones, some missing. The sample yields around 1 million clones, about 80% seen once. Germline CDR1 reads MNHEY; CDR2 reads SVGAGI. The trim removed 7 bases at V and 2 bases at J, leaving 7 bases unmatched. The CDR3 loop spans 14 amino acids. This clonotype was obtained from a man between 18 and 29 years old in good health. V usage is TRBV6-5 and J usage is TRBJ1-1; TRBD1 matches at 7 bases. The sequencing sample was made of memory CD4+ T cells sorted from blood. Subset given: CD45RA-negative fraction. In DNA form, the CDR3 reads TGTGCCAGCACTCGGGACAGCTTAAACACTGAAGCTTTCTTT. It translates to CASTRDSLNTEAFF.